The 26 T cell receptor beta chains below were found in one sample sequenced in a study of T-cell reconstitution after alpha-beta-depleted transplantation in children. Researchers prepared the TCRbeta library using unique molecular identifiers, the study reports. TCRdb re-called the PCR reads with MiXCR, one entry per CDR3 protein. Among roughly 610,000 distinct CDR3 sequences listed, under 12% were seen once. This material consisted of PBMCs from the stem cell graft donor, taken from the stem cell graft. The source of these receptors is a human donor who donated a stem cell graft to a child with acute myeloid leukemia.

The rearrangement links TRBV20-1 to TRBJ1-4; 8 bases map to TRBD1. This CDR3 is 14 amino acids long. Trimming removed 5 bases from V and 8 bases from J; junction bases left unmatched: 10. The germline V gene encodes CDR1 DFQATT and CDR2 SNEGSKA (reference sequence). The CDR3 DNA reads as TGCAGTGCTGGGGCTACAGGGGGAGGAGAAAAACTGTTTTTT. This sequence encodes CSAGATGGGEKLFF.

At least ten counts were recorded for this clonotype. The V and J genes are TRBV7-9 and TRBJ2-1; 14 positions agree with TRBD2. This CDR3 comprises 15 residues. CDR1 and CDR2 (germline): SEHNR, FQNEAQ (reference sequence). V was clipped by 2 bases and J by 12 bases; unmatched bases: 6. CDR3 sequence reads: CASSLRLAGGPGQFF. In DNA, the CDR3 is TGTGCCAGCAGCTTAAGACTAGCGGGAGGGCCGGGGCAGTTCTTC.

This chain connects TRBV9 to TRBJ2-7; weak D call: TRBD1 (6 bases). The CDR3 is 14 amino acids. CDR1 is SGDLS, CDR2 YYNGEE, per germline. The V end was cut by 5 bases, the J end by 6 bases, with 18 bases between. The DNA of the CDR3 is TGTGCCAGCAGTCGATTGGGGGACATAAGCGAGCAGTACTTC. Its translation is CASSRLGDISEQYF.

This clonotype was found many times. This sequence joins TRBV29-1 and TRBJ2-5; TRBD1 aligns across 9 bases. CDR1 and CDR2 from the germline V gene are SQVTM and ANQGSEA. V lost 0 bases, J lost 5 bases, and 7 bases stayed unmatched. The CDR3 is 15 amino acids. The CDR3 sequence is CSVEEGTGKSETQYF. The CDR3 DNA reads as TGCAGCGTTGAAGAGGGGACAGGGAAGTCGGAGACCCAGTACTTC.

The chain employs TRBV7-3 and TRBJ2-3; D tentatively reads TRBD1 or TRBD2 (6 bases each). The CDR3 runs to 22 residues. Trimming cost V 2 bases and J 3 bases, with 33 bases left between them. Germline CDR1 reads SGHTA; CDR2 reads FQGTGA. In DNA form, the CDR3 reads TGTGCCAGCAGCTTACGTGGGGGGCGGTGGGGTTCCCCCATTTCGAATACAGATACGCAGTATTTT. Its protein product is CASSLRGGRWGSPISNTDTQYF.

This chain uses TRBV7-6 with TRBJ1-5; no firm D call. The germline V and J ends were trimmed by 5 bases and 3 bases, with 11 bases remaining between them. The germline V gene encodes CDR1 SGHVS and CDR2 FNYEAQ. The CDR3 extends over 14 amino acids. The CDR3 loop is CASSPHGLNQPQHF. The CDR3 DNA reads TGTGCCAGCAGCCCTCACGGGCTCAATCAGCCCCAGCATTTT.

The table lists this clonotype with many counts. The CDR3 DNA follows: TGTGCCAGCAGTTCCGGCGGAGGTTGGATTCAGCCCCAGCATTTT. Protein sequence: CASSSGGGWIQPQHF. This chain uses TRBV6-2 or TRBV6-3 with TRBJ1-5; D call uncertain. V lost 4 bases, J lost 6 bases, and 16 bases lay in between. CDR3 size: 15 residues. CDR1 is MNHEY, CDR2 SVGEGT, per germline.

This clonotype was seen a handful of times. This chain joins TRBV12-3 or TRBV12-4 and TRBJ1-5; 8 nucleotides match TRBD1. Trimming took 6 bases from V and 3 from J; bases not matched to a gene: 7. There are 15 residues in the CDR3. The CDR3, as DNA: TGTGCCAGCAGCCTAAGGACAGGGAACAATCAGCCCCAGCATTTT. It yields the protein CASSLRTGNNQPQHF.

This clonotype has a count of ten or more. The chain links TRBV6-5 to TRBJ1-2; TRBD1 agrees at 10 bases. With V trimmed by 2 bases and J by 4 bases, 7 bases remained unmatched. The V gene's germline CDR1 is MNHEY and CDR2 SVGAGI. The CDR3 loop spans 16 amino acids. The CDR3 region is CASSYIRTGGSYGYTF. The CDR3 nucleotides are TGTGCCAGCAGTTACATCAGGACAGGGGGAAGCTATGGCTACACCTTC.

The chain joins TRBV7-3 to TRBJ2-3, with D possibly matching TRBD1 (6 bases). The CDR3 length is 16 residues. V was pared by 5 bases and J by 0 bases, with 15 bases between. Looked up from germline, CDR1 is SGHTA and CDR2 is FQGTGA. CDR3 residues: CASSLWGRASTDTQYF. The CDR3 DNA follows: TGTGCCAGCAGCCTCTGGGGGCGGGCTAGCACAGATACGCAGTATTTT.

V gene TRBV29-1 combines with J gene TRBJ1-2; a possible D gene is TRBD1 (6 bases). CDR3 length: 11 residues. Germline CDR1 is SQVTM and CDR2 is ANQGSEA. V was cut by 7 bases and J by 6 bases, with 12 bases left in between. The CDR3: CSGDEGDGYTF. DNA for the CDR3: TGCAGCGGGGATGAGGGGGATGGCTACACCTTC.

In its sample, this clonotype was seen many times. The chain combines TRBV29-1 with TRBJ2-7; 15 nucleotides line up with TRBD2. This CDR3 has 16 residues. With V trimmed by 4 bases and J by 1 base, 5 bases remained unmatched. CDR1 SQVTM and CDR2 ANQGSEA come from the germline V gene. In DNA, the CDR3 is TGCAGCGTTGGAGGACTAGCGGGAGGGCCTTCCTACGAGCAGTACTTC. Translating it yields CSVGGLAGGPSYEQYF.

The chain employs TRBV7-8 and TRBJ2-1; D may be TRBD2 (6 bases). The CDR3 contains 14 residues. The V gene's germline CDR1 is SGHVS and CDR2 FQNEAQ. V was cut by 1 base and J by 6 bases, with 10 bases left in between. The CDR3 DNA reads TGTGCCAGCAGCTTAGTGCGGGATCCCAATGAGCAGTTCTTC. This sequence encodes CASSLVRDPNEQFF.

This clonotype occurred a few times. This chain joins TRBV20-1 and TRBJ2-7; no definite D call. CDR3 size: 11 residues. The germline CDR1 and CDR2 sequences are DFQATT and SNEGSKA (reference sequence). The CDR3 sequence is CSTGSWMEQYF. DNA of the CDR3: TGCAGCACCGGTAGTTGGATGGAGCAGTACTTC.

This clonotype came up many times. The rearrangement links TRBV20-1 to TRBJ2-7; TRBD2 aligns across 9 bases. Germline CDR1 and CDR2: DFQATT and SNEGSKA (reference sequence). The CDR3 sequence is 14 residues long. Trimming removed 2 bases from V and 5 bases from J; junction bases left unmatched: 7. CDR3 nucleotide sequence: TGCAGTGCTAGACCTCCGGGACTAGCAGACGAGCAGTACTTC. This codes for CSARPPGLADEQYF.

The rearrangement links TRBV20-1 to TRBJ2-7, with D perhaps matching TRBD1 (6 bases). The germline V gene has CDR1 DFQATT and CDR2 SNEGSKA (reference sequence). The germline V and J ends were trimmed by 6 bases and 0 bases, with 15 bases remaining between them. This CDR3 region has 14 residues. CDR3 DNA sequence: TGCAGTGCATCCGGACAGACGAGCTCCTACGAGCAGTACTTC. It is translated as CSASGQTSSYEQYF.

This clonotype was recorded a few times. V usage is TRBV27 and J usage is TRBJ1-1; unclear D gene. The CDR3 runs 16 residues. From germline, CDR1 is MNHEY and CDR2 SMNVEV (reference sequence). V was cut by 4 bases and J by 4 bases, with 19 bases left in between. CDR3 amino acids: CASSSSPRARGTEAFF. For the CDR3, the DNA is TGTGCCAGCAGTTCCTCGCCAAGGGCCCGGGGCACTGAAGCTTTCTTT.

Concerning this clonotype: At one end, the junction sequence differs from germline, possibly due to a read error. The gene calls are TRBV6-2 or TRBV6-3 and TRBJ2-1, with D hard to call. The CDR3 is made up of 10 amino acids. Germline lookup yields CDR1 MNHEY and CDR2 SVGEGT. In nucleotides, the CDR3 is TGTGCCAGCGGAACTGCGATACAGCTCTTC. Its translation: CASGTAIQLF.

CDR3 nucleotide sequence: TGTGCCAGCAGCTTAGGGACTATAATTAGGGAGCAGTACTTC. Its translation is CASSLGTIIREQYF. V usage is TRBV7-2 and J usage is TRBJ2-7; D is perhaps TRBD2 (6 bases). Trimming removed 1 base from V and 7 bases from J, with 14 bases in between. The CDR3 runs 14 residues. CDR1 is SGHTA and CDR2 is FQGNSA in the germline V gene.

The genes are TRBV5-1 and TRBJ2-1; D is possibly TRBD2 (8 bases). The CDR3 has 17 residues. Looked up from germline, CDR1 is SGHRS and CDR2 is YFSETQ. Trimming shortened V by 4 bases and J by 6 bases, and 23 bases separated the two germline ends. The CDR3 region is CASSPEGLAPGGNEQFF. The CDR3 DNA follows: TGCGCCAGCAGCCCCGAAGGACTAGCCCCAGGGGGCAATGAGCAGTTCTTC.

Many counts were recorded for this clonotype. The chain combines TRBV6-5 with TRBJ2-5; the match to TRBD1 covers 7 bases. The germline gives CDR1 MNHEY, CDR2 SVGAGI. The CDR3 has 15 residues. V shed 2 bases, J shed 5 bases, and the junction held 8 bases outside the gene matches. CDR3 coding DNA: TGTGCCAGCAGTTACGGTACAGGGGCCAGGGAGACCCAGTACTTC. Translation gives CASSYGTGARETQYF.

This clonotype was counted at least ten times. J is TRBJ1-4 and V is TRBV28; D remains unclear. Germline V CDR1 and CDR2: MDHEN, SYDVKM. Between the trimmed V and J ends, which lost 7 bases and 0 bases, there was a span of 18 bases. This CDR3 region has 17 residues. The CDR3 DNA follows: TGTGCCAGCACCCGAGGGCAACGGACGTCAACTAATGAAAAACTGTTTTTT. It encodes CASTRGQRTSTNEKLFF.

The gene calls are TRBV7-9 and TRBJ2-1; the D gene is possibly TRBD1 (6 bases). The CDR3 extends over 14 amino acids. V was shortened by 5 bases and J by 3 bases, with 11 bases between the two germline ends. Per the germline V gene, CDR1 is SEHNR and CDR2 is FQNEAQ (reference sequence). The CDR3 sequence: CASSIGDNYNEQFF. DNA of the CDR3: TGTGCCAGCAGCATAGGGGACAACTACAATGAGCAGTTCTTC.

This clonotype was seen ten or more times. The CDR3 region is CSARGPLSGYEQYF. The CDR3 DNA is TGCAGTGCTAGAGGGCCTCTATCGGGCTACGAGCAGTACTTC. V is TRBV20-1 and J is TRBJ2-7; unclear D gene. The V and J ends lost 1 base and 3 bases respectively, with 13 bases between them. The CDR3 runs 14 residues. Germline CDR1 DFQATT, CDR2 SNEGSKA (reference sequence).

The sample holds a few counts of this clonotype. The V gene is TRBV29-1, the J gene TRBJ2-7; no firm D call. This CDR3 contains 14 residues. The germline V gene encodes CDR1 SQVTM and CDR2 ANQGSEA. The V gene lost 6 bases and the J gene lost 3 bases, with 18 bases spanning the gap. CDR3 sequence reads: CSVAGLGVLYEQYF. CDR3 in DNA: TGCAGCGTCGCTGGGCTTGGGGTTCTCTACGAGCAGTACTTC.

This clonotype has only a few counts. The J gene is TRBJ2-1, the V gene TRBV18; 10 positions agree with TRBD2. The length of the CDR3 is 15 residues. J was trimmed by 8 bases and V by 3 bases; bases with no gene match: 7. Germline V gives CDR1 KGHSH, CDR2 LQKENI. This CDR3 is CASSPGGLANDEQFF. Written as DNA, the CDR3 is TGTGCCAGCTCACCCGGGGGACTAGCGAACGATGAGCAGTTCTTC.